The rows below give T cell receptor beta chains drawn from one sample of a study of PD-L1 blockade in urothelial cancer. The repertoire was sequenced with immunoSEQ multiplex PCR; TCRdb's copy has only in-frame clones and lacks some. The repertoire includes tens of thousands of clones, approximately 83% of them detected once, and about 15% sits in the top ten. Sequencing used PBMCs, obtained around atezolizumab (anti-PD-L1) treatment. Receptor source: a man in his sixties with urothelial cancer. Both conserved end residues are part of each CDR3.

j_gene	v_gene	CDR3aa
TRBJ2-3	TRBV10-3	CAISGVPDSYTDTQYF
TRBJ2-2	TRBV7-6	CASSRDSTGELFF
TRBJ2-2	TRBV7-2	CASSFRENTGELFF
TRBJ1-2	TRBV7-2	CASSLRTPKDYGYTF
TRBJ1-5	TRBV6-6	CASSREVGAGQPQHF
TRBJ1-2	TRBV28	CASSILGQGNYGYTF
TRBJ2-4	TRBV5-4	CASSFGQGGNIQYF
TRBJ2-3	TRBV15	CATTPGQMTDTQYF
TRBJ2-5	TRBV6-6	CASSYSRGTQETQYF
TRBJ1-2	TRBV10-2	CASSELSRGLGYGYTF
TRBJ2-2	TRBV7-2	CASSPIGSGVNTGELFF
TRBJ1-1	TRBV7-2	CASSFIRGAGTEAFF
TRBJ1-6	TRBV19	CASTPTGYNSPLHF
TRBJ2-3	TRBV19	CASQDGGSTDTQYF
TRBJ2-5	TRBV11-2	CASSLGAGGWQETQYF